Below, one T cell receptor (beta chain) is given with its context. Its antigen remains unknown. The data are from a study of post-analysis software for immune sequencing data. Notes on the study in general: There were five or six TRBV segments more frequent in patients than controls, and TRBV5-6, TRBV5-1 and TRBV20-1 were among them.

Unique molecular identifiers had been added to the TCR beta cDNA libraries. A single record per CDR3 protein comes from TCRdb applying MiXCR to the PCR reads. This sample has 700,000 to 800,000 distinct CDR3 sequences, with approximately 30% found just once. The CDR3 contains 15 residues. Germline CDR1 is MNHNS and CDR2 is SASEGT. V was pared by 7 bases and J by 9 bases, with 13 bases of the junction left unmatched. Material: blood. This sequence was found in a girl aged 5 to 17 with multiple sclerosis. V gene TRBV6-1 combines with J gene TRBJ2-1; 9 bases align to TRBD2. The CDR3 is CASTSGRGGLPEQFF. The CDR3, as DNA: TGTGCCAGCACCTCGGGGCGGGGGGGCCTTCCTGAGCAGTTCTTC.